Each of the 17 T cell receptor beta chains below was sequenced from the same sample in a study of OX40 agonist ivuxolimab in advanced cancers. Clones were sequenced by immunoSEQ multiplex PCR, and TCRdb holds only the in-frame ones, with some missing. The sample has about 70,000 clones; roughly 78% are singletons. The material sequenced was CD4+ or CD8+ T cells sorted from blood, taken in a trial of the OX40 agonist ivuxolimab. The receptors here all came from an adult with an advanced solid tumor such as melanoma, head and neck, liver or kidney cancer.

The CDR3 reads CASSLSRTGGTEAFF. For the CDR3, the DNA is TGCGCCAGCAGCTTGTCCCGGACAGGGGGAACTGAAGCTTTCTTT. V and J are TRBV5-1 and TRBJ1-1; TRBD1 matches 10 bases. The CDR3 runs to 15 residues. The ends lost 1 base at V and 5 bases at J; junction bases unmatched: 5. Germline loops: CDR1 SGHRS, CDR2 YFSETQ.

V gene TRBV28 combines with J gene TRBJ2-7, with D perhaps matching TRBD1 or TRBD2 (5 bases each). Germline V CDR1 and CDR2: MDHEN, SYDVKM. The CDR3 is made up of 12 amino acids. V lost 6 bases and J 9 bases, leaving 15 bases between the germline ends. CDR3 in amino acids: CASSFGALGQYF. The CDR3 bases are TGTGCCAGCAGCTTCGGGGCCCTGGGGCAGTACTTC.

By share, this clone ranks as medium-sized (0.01 to 0.1%). The chain employs TRBV28 and TRBJ1-2; possible D gene TRBD1, 5 bases. Germline loops: CDR1 MDHEN, CDR2 SYDVKM. The V end was cut by 4 bases, the J end by 0 bases, with 12 bases between. The CDR3 has 15 amino acids. The CDR3 DNA is TGTGCCAGCAGTTCTCCACAGGACTCTAACTATGGCTACACCTTC. Protein sequence: CASSSPQDSNYGYTF.

The gene calls are TRBV11-3 and TRBJ1-1; D possibly corresponds to TRBD1 (5 bases). The germline V gene has CDR1 SGHNT and CDR2 YENEEA. Trimming pared 5 bases from V and 1 base from J, leaving 14 bases between. This CDR3 comprises 15 residues. DNA for the CDR3: TGTGCCAGCAGCCCAGGGTACGGTTCGAACACTGAAGCTTTCTTT. Amino acid sequence: CASSPGYGSNTEAFF.

V is TRBV4-2 and J is TRBJ1-4, with D possibly matching TRBD1 (5 bases). Germline CDR1 LGHNA, CDR2 YNFKEQ. V was shortened by 2 bases and J by 5 bases, with 18 bases between the two germline ends. CDR3 length: 17 amino acids. The CDR3, as DNA: TGTGCCAGCAGCCAACTGGGGCCCCGCAGCAGCAATGAAAAACTGTTTTTT. Translating gives CASSQLGPRSSNEKLFF.

The chain links TRBV19 to TRBJ2-5; possibly TRBD1 for D (5 bases). This CDR3 contains 15 residues. Germline loops: CDR1 LNHDA, CDR2 SQIVND (reference sequence). With 1 base removed from V and 1 base from J, the gap between germline ends came to 10 bases. CDR3 nucleotides: TGTGCCAGTAGTATAGCTTGGGGCGTCCAAGAGACCCAGTACTTC. Translation: CASSIAWGVQETQYF.

V gene TRBV6-5 combines with J gene TRBJ1-1, with a possible D match to TRBD1 (6 bases). The CDR3 loop spans 14 amino acids. Trimming took 5 bases from V and 0 from J, leaving 10 bases between them. Germline values: CDR1 MNHEY, CDR2 SVGAGI. CDR3 sequence (DNA): TGTGCCAGCAGTCTACAGGGCCTGAACACTGAAGCTTTCTTT. Encoded protein: CASSLQGLNTEAFF.

The CDR3 region is CASSQVSGYNEQFF. The CDR3 nucleotides are TGTGCCAGCAGCCAAGTGTCGGGATACAATGAGCAGTTCTTC. The gene calls are TRBV4-2 and TRBJ2-1; a possible D gene is TRBD2 (5 bases). Germline-derived CDR1 and CDR2 are LGHNA and YNFKEQ. The CDR3 sequence is 14 residues long. Trimming removed 1 base from V and 4 bases from J, with 8 bases in between.

The chain is built from TRBV19 and TRBJ1-5; D possibly corresponds to TRBD1 (5 bases). V was shortened by 5 bases and J by 4 bases, with 15 bases between the two germline ends. The V gene's germline CDR1 is LNHDA and CDR2 SQIVND (reference sequence). The CDR3 has 15 amino acids. The CDR3 DNA reads as TGTGCCAGTAGTCCCCCAGGGAGGCTTAATCAGCCCCAGCATTTT. Protein sequence: CASSPPGRLNQPQHF. The full variable domain, in which reference TRBV19 and TRBJ1-5 provide the parts outside the CDR3, is DGGITQSPKYLFRKEGQNVTLSCEQNLNHDAMYWYRQDPGQGLRLIYYSQIVNDFQKGDIAEGYSVSREKKESFPLTVTSAQKNPTAFYLCASSPPGRLNQPQHFGDGTRLSIL.

The chain employs TRBV27 and TRBJ1-2; no clear D gene. The CDR3 extends over 13 amino acids. The germline V gene has CDR1 MNHEY and CDR2 SMNVEV (reference sequence). V was shortened by 4 bases and J by 8 bases, with 14 bases between the two germline ends. The CDR3 coding sequence is TGTGCCAGCAGTTACACATCTGGCCGGGGCTACACCTTC. Protein product: CASSYTSGRGYTF.

This chain uses TRBV28 with TRBJ2-1; D possibly corresponds to TRBD2 (6 bases). This CDR3 has 15 residues. Looked up from germline, CDR1 is MDHEN and CDR2 is SYDVKM. V was trimmed by 2 bases and J by 9 bases, leaving 17 bases between them. For the CDR3, the DNA is TGTGCCAGCAGTTTAATTGGCGGGAAAGGTCCTGAGCAGTTCTTC. This encodes CASSLIGGKGPEQFF.

This chain joins TRBV9 and TRBJ1-6; D not resolved. Germline lookup yields CDR1 SGDLS and CDR2 YYNGEE. The CDR3 has 13 residues. The germline V and J ends were trimmed by 0 bases and 7 bases, with 5 bases remaining between them. The CDR3, as DNA: TGTGCCAGCAGCGTAGGTCCGAATTCACCCCTCCACTTT. Translated, it gives CASSVGPNSPLHF.

The CDR3 sequence is CASSVQGDQETQYF. In DNA, the CDR3 is TGTGCCAGCAGTGTTCAGGGGGACCAAGAGACCCAGTACTTC. V and J are TRBV2 and TRBJ2-5; TRBD1 aligns across 7 bases. The germline V gene has CDR1 SNHLY and CDR2 FYNNEI. The CDR3 contains 14 residues. The V gene end was trimmed by 4 bases and the J gene end by 0 bases; junction bases not matched to a gene: 2.

The table lists this clone with a count of one. V usage is TRBV1 and J usage is TRBJ2-1; whether TRBD2, the table's D call, matches the DNA was not checked. TRBV1 corresponds to a pseudogene. The CDR3 loop spans 18 amino acids. This chain's CDR3 is CTSSQVTGTSRSYNEQFF. The CDR3 DNA reads as TGCACCAGCAGCCAAGTAACCGGGACTAGCAGGTCCTACAATGAGCAGTTCTTC.

CDR3 residues: CASSSHRDSYSGANVLTF. The CDR3 bases are TGTGCCAGCAGCTCCCACCGGGACAGCTACTCTGGGGCCAACGTCCTGACTTTC. The J gene is TRBJ2-6, the V gene TRBV9, with 7 nucleotides matching TRBD1. This CDR3 has 18 residues. Unmatched junction bases numbered 10, after V lost 4 bases and J lost 0 bases. The germline V gene encodes CDR1 SGDLS and CDR2 YYNGEE.

This clone was recorded a few times. The J gene is TRBJ1-1, the V gene TRBV7-6; possibly TRBD1 for D (5 bases). The V and J ends lost 5 bases and 10 bases respectively, with 17 bases between them. The CDR3 is 13 amino acids. Germline assignment: CDR1 SGHVS and CDR2 FNYEAQ. The CDR3 sequence is CASSQRGSTGAFF. In nucleotides, the CDR3 is TGTGCCAGCAGCCAGAGGGGATCAACGGGAGCTTTCTTT.

The J gene is TRBJ1-2, the V gene TRBV28; 11 bases match TRBD1. This CDR3 has 16 amino acids. Germline CDR1 reads MDHEN; CDR2 reads SYDVKM. The ends lost 8 bases at V and 0 bases at J; junction bases unmatched: 8. As DNA, the CDR3 is TGTGCCAGCGGGACAGGGGGTTTTAGTTCTAACTATGGCTACACCTTC. It codes for CASGTGGFSSNYGYTF.